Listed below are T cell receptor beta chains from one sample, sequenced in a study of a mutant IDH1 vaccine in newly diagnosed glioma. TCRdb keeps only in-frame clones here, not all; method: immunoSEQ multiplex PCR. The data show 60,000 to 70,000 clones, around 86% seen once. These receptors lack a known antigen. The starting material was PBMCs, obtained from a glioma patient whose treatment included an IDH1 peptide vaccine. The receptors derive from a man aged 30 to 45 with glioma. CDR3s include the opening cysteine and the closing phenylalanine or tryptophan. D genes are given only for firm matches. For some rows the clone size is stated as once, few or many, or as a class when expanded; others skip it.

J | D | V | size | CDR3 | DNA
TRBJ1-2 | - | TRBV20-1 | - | CSASRGVSYTF | TGCAGTGCTAGTCGGGGGGTAAGCTACACCTTC
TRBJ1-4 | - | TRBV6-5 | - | CASSYSKGAEKLFF | TGTGCCAGCAGTTACTCGAAAGGGGCTGAAAAACTGTTTTTT
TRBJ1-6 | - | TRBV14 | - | CASSQQHRLNSPLHF | TGTGCCAGCAGCCAACAGCATAGGCTTAATTCACCCCTCCACTTT
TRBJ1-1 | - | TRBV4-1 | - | CASSQGGQLKMNTEAFF | TGCGCCAGCAGCCAAGGCGGACAGCTTAAGATGAACACTGAAGCTTTCTTT
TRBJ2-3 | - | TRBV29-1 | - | CSGDRDGGGDTQYF | TGCAGCGGTGATAGGGACGGGGGAGGAGATACGCAGTATTTT
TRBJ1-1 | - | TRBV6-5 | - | CASSPTGLATEAFF | TGTGCCAGCAGCCCGACGGGGCTGGCCACTGAAGCTTTCTTT
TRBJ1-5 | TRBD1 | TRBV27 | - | CASSLRSGQYNQPQHF | TGTGCCAGCAGCCTACGCTCGGGACAGTATAATCAGCCCCAGCATTTT
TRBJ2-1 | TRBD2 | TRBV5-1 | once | CASSLGTRLWSSYNEQFF | TGCGCCAGCAGCTTGGGGACTAGGCTCTGGAGCTCCTACAATGAGCAGTTCTTC
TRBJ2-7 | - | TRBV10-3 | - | CAISVGPVSYEQYF | TGTGCCATCAGTGTTGGTCCCGTCTCCTACGAGCAGTACTTC
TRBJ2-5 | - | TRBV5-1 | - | CASSLNRVQETQYF | TGCGCCAGCAGCTTGAACCGGGTCCAAGAGACCCAGTACTTC
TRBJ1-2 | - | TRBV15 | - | CATRTTANYGYTF | TGTGCCACCAGGACGACGGCTAACTATGGCTACACCTTC
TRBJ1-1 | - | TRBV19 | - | CASSITGARNTEAFF | TGTGCCAGTAGTATAACGGGGGCGCGGAACACTGAAGCTTTCTTT
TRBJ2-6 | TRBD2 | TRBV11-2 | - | CASSLVFGGGATGANVLTF | TGTGCCAGCAGCTTAGTATTTGGCGGGGGGGCCACTGGGGCCAACGTCCTGACTTTC
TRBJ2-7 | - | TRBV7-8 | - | CASSPSLGQRSYEQYF | TGTGCCAGCAGCCCTTCGCTAGGACAGCGGTCCTACGAGCAGTACTTC
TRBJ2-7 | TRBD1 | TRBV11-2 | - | CASSSTTGYYEQYF | TGTGCCAGCAGCTCAACGACAGGGTACTACGAGCAGTACTTC
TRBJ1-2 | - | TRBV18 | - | CASSPLNSDGYTF | TGTGCCAGCTCACCACTGAACAGCGATGGCTACACCTTC
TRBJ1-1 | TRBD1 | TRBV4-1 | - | CASSRKGQGDTEAFF | TGCGCCAGCAGCCGGAAGGGACAGGGCGACACTGAAGCTTTCTTT
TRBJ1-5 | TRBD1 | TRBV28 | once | CASSYAGTGKDQPQHF | TGTGCCAGCAGTTATGCCGGGACAGGGAAAGATCAGCCCCAGCATTTT
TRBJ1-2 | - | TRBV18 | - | CASSPPASNYGYTF | TGTGCCAGCTCACCACCGGCCTCTAACTATGGCTACACCTTC
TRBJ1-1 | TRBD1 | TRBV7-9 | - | CASSSLPQGAAEAFF | TGTGCCAGCAGCTCCCTACCACAGGGGGCGGCCGAAGCTTTCTTT
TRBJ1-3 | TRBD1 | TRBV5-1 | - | CASSLPGQRNTIYF | TGCGCCAGCAGCTTACCGGGACAGAGAAACACCATATATTTT
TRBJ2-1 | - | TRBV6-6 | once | CASSYSAGEGNEQFF | TGTGCCAGCAGTTACTCGGCCGGCGAGGGCAATGAGCAGTTCTTC
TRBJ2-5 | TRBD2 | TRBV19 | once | CASSPHPTLAGGQETQYF | TGTGCCAGTAGTCCTCACCCCACACTAGCGGGGGGACAAGAGACCCAGTACTTC
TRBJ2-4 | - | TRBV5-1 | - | CASSLGTPGDIQYF | TGCGCCAGCAGCTTGGGGACCCCAGGGGACATTCAGTACTTC
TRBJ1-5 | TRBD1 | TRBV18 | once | CASSFGQENQPQHF | TGTGCCAGCTCATTTGGACAGGAAAATCAGCCCCAGCATTTT
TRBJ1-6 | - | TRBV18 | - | CASSPSYGEPLHF | TGTGCCAGCTCACCCTCCTATGGCGAACCCCTCCACTTT
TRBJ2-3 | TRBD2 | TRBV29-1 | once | CSVEEGWRGGDTQYF | TGCAGCGTTGAAGAGGGTTGGCGGGGGGGAGATACGCAGTATTTT
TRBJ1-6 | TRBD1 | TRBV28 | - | CASNRRSYRGIGNSPLHF | TGTGCCAGCAATCGAAGAAGCTACAGGGGAATAGGGAATTCACCCCTCCACTTT
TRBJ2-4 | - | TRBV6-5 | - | CASSKKNIQYF | TGTGCCAGCAGTAAGAAAAACATTCAGTACTTC
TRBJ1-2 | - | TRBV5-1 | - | CASSFDRFDGYTF | TGCGCCAGCAGCTTTGACAGGTTCGATGGCTACACCTTC
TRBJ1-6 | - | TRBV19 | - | CASGLGAHNSPLHF | TGTGCCAGCGGGTTGGGGGCACATAATTCACCCCTCCACTTT
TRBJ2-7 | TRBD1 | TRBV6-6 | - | CASSQPGGYEQYF | TGTGCCAGCAGTCAACCAGGGGGCTACGAGCAGTACTTC
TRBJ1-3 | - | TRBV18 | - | CASSPYIGPEAGNTIYF | TGTGCCAGCTCACCTTACATAGGACCCGAGGCCGGAAACACCATATATTTT
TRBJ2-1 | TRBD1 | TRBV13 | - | CASDRSRTGNEQFF | TGTGCCAGCGACCGGAGTAGGACAGGGAATGAGCAGTTCTTC
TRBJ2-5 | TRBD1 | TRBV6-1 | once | CAIVQGDRETQYF | TGTGCCATCGTCCAGGGGGATCGGGAGACCCAGTACTTC
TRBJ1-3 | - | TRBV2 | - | CASSERGIGTGNTIYF | TGTGCCAGCAGCGAACGGGGTATAGGGACTGGAAACACCATATATTTT
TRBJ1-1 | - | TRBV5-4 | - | CASSLVGEGTEAFF | TGTGCCAGCAGCTTAGTGGGGGAAGGAACTGAAGCTTTCTTT
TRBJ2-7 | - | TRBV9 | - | CASSVVPYEQYF | TGTGCCAGCAGCGTAGTCCCCTACGAGCAGTACTTC
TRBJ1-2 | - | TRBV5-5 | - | CASSLGQYYGYTF | TGTGCCAGCAGCTTGGGGCAGTACTATGGCTACACCTTC
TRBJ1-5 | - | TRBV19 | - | CASNRVNQPQHF | TGTGCCAGCAACAGGGTCAATCAGCCCCAGCATTTT
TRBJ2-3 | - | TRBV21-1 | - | CASSKLRGSTPPGIPDTQYF | TGTGCCAGCAGCAAATTACGGGGAAGTACTCCACCCGGCATCCCAGATACGCAGTATTTT
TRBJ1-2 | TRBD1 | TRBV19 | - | CASSLVQGAFGYTF | TGTGCCAGTAGTTTAGTACAGGGGGCGTTTGGCTACACCTTC
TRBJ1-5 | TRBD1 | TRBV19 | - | CASSRVDRGGAQPQHF | TGTGCCAGTAGTAGGGTTGACAGGGGTGGGGCTCAGCCCCAGCATTTT
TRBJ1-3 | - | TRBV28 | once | CASSWPSRGPGNTIYF | TGTGCCAGCAGCTGGCCCTCCCGGGGGCCTGGAAACACCATATATTTT
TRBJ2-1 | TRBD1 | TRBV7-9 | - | CASSRQGDNEQFF | TGTGCCAGCAGCCGACAGGGAGACAATGAGCAGTTCTTC
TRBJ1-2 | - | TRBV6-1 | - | CAGTGTFYGYTF | TGTGCAGGCACAGGGACCTTCTATGGCTACACCTTC
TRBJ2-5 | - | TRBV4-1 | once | CASSQGETSNYQETQYF | TGCGCCAGCAGCCAAGGGGAGACTAGTAACTACCAAGAGACCCAGTACTTC
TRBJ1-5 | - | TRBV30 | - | CAWRDRQLLNQPQHF | TGTGCCTGGAGAGACCGACAGCTCCTCAATCAGCCCCAGCATTTT
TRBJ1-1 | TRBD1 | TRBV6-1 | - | CASSTVQGAEAFF | TGTGCCAGCAGTACCGTCCAGGGGGCTGAAGCTTTCTTT